The 24 T cell receptor beta chains in this list originate from one sample, sequenced in a study of cytomegalovirus exposure and HLA in healthy donors. It was with 60 Vbeta and 13 Jbeta primers that the PCR ran. Some clones are missing from TCRdb's copy, which holds only in-frame ones; the method was immunoSEQ multiplex PCR. Of 100,000 to 150,000 clones in the sample, 70% to 80% were seen once. What was sequenced was PBMCs. The receptors derive from a human donor in good health.

This sequence joins TRBV18 and TRBJ2-6, with D possibly TRBD1 on 5 matching bases. Germline V gene sequence: CDR1 KGHSH, CDR2 LQKENI. Trimming shortened V by 5 bases and J by 4 bases, and 12 bases separated the two germline ends. The CDR3 loop spans 15 amino acids. CDR3 sequence: CASSAPGNGANVLTF. The DNA of the CDR3 is TGTGCCAGCTCAGCTCCAGGGAACGGGGCCAACGTCCTGACTTTC. The full variable domain, in which reference TRBV18 and TRBJ2-6 provide the parts outside the CDR3, is NAGVMQNPRHLVRRRGQEARLRCSPMKGHSHVYWYRQLPEEGLKFMVYLQKENIIDESGMPKERFSAEFPKEGPSILRIQQVVRGDSAAYFCASSAPGNGANVLTFGAGSRLTVL.

The V gene is TRBV19, the J gene TRBJ1-2; 7 bases map to TRBD1. CDR3 length: 14 amino acids. J lost 4 bases, V lost 9 bases, and 11 bases had no gene match. Germline CDR1 LNHDA, CDR2 SQIVND (reference sequence). The CDR3 loop is CASRDSTRPYGYTF. CDR3 DNA: TGTGCCAGCCGGGACAGCACCCGTCCCTATGGCTACACCTTC.

This clone was detected a few times. This chain connects TRBV7-2 to TRBJ1-2; D is possibly TRBD1 (5 bases). V lost 5 bases to trimming and J lost 8 bases, with 15 bases between them. The CDR3 length is 13 residues. Per germline, CDR1 SGHTA and CDR2 FQGNSA. CDR3 DNA sequence: TGTGCCAGCAGCCCGGCTCCCGGGGGAGGCTACACCTTC. Protein product: CASSPAPGGGYTF. Using reference TRBV7-2 and TRBJ1-2 for the parts outside the CDR3, the full variable domain is GAGVSQSPSNKVTEKGKDVELRCDPISGHTALYWYRQSLGQGLEFLIYFQGNSAPDKSGLPSDRFSAERTGGSVSTLTIQRTQQEDSAVYLCASSPAPGGGYTFGSGTRLTVV.

This clone was detected a few times. The V call is TRBV6-6, the J call TRBJ2-3; D not resolved. V was shortened by 2 bases and J by 2 bases, with 8 bases between the two germline ends. Germline V gene data show CDR1 as MNHNY and CDR2 as SVGAGI (reference sequence). The CDR3 loop spans 14 amino acids. The CDR3, as DNA: TGTGCCAGCAGTTACACACGATCCACAGATACGCAGTATTTT. It yields the protein CASSYTRSTDTQYF.

A few counts support this clone. The chain recombines TRBV5-1 with TRBJ1-1; 8 nucleotides agree with TRBD1. V lost 0 bases to trimming and J lost 4 bases; unmatched junction nucleotides: 5. This CDR3 spans 15 amino acids. CDR1 is SGHRS, CDR2 YFSETQ, per germline. CDR3 sequence: CASSLGTGLGTEAFF. Written as DNA, the CDR3 is TGCGCCAGCAGCTTGGGGACAGGGCTGGGCACTGAAGCTTTCTTT.

This clone was seen a handful of times. This sequence joins TRBV6-5 and TRBJ2-4, with a possible D match to TRBD1 (6 bases). Looked up from germline, CDR1 is MNHEY and CDR2 is SVGAGI. Trimming pared 7 bases from V and 4 bases from J, leaving 11 bases between. The CDR3 extends over 13 amino acids. This CDR3 is CASKNRVKNIQYF. CDR3 bases: TGTGCCAGCAAAAACAGGGTGAAAAACATTCAGTACTTC.

The chain recombines TRBV30 with TRBJ1-6, with D possibly TRBD1 on 6 matching bases. Germline V gives CDR1 GTSNPN, CDR2 SVGIG (reference sequence). The CDR3 runs 12 residues. The V and J ends lost 5 bases and 10 bases respectively, with 12 bases between them. Written as DNA, the CDR3 is TGTGCCTGGGGAATTACAGGGTCACCCCTCCACTTT. Its translation: CAWGITGSPLHF.

Only a few counts were recorded for this clone. The germline gene is not matched at one end of the junction; a read error may be the cause. The chain joins TRBV7-9 to TRBJ2-1; 7 bases match TRBD1. The germline CDR1 and CDR2 sequences are SEHNR and FQNEAQ (reference sequence). This CDR3 has 16 residues. CDR3 sequence (DNA): TGTTCCAGCAGCTTATTCCCGATGGGCAGGGGGAATGAGCAGTTCTTC. This encodes CSSSLFPMGRGNEQFF.

J is TRBJ2-7 and V is TRBV5-6, with 11 bases fitting TRBD2. Unmatched junction bases numbered 6, after V lost 1 base and J lost 0 bases. CDR1 and CDR2 (germline): SGHDT, YYEEEE. CDR3 size: 17 residues. CDR3 coding DNA: TGTGCCAGCAGCTTGTTGGGCCTAGCGGGGGGCTCCTACGAGCAGTACTTC. It translates to CASSLLGLAGGSYEQYF.

This clone was seen only once. The genes are TRBV5-4 and TRBJ2-2, with D possibly TRBD2 on 6 matching bases. The V gene's germline CDR1 is SGHNT and CDR2 YYREEE (reference sequence). Trimming took 3 bases from V and 0 from J, leaving 9 bases between them. The CDR3 spans 15 residues. The CDR3 protein is CASSWGVANTGELFF. In nucleotides, the CDR3 is TGTGCCAGCAGCTGGGGGGTTGCGAACACCGGGGAGCTGTTTTTT. Full variable domain (rest looked up from reference TRBV5-4 and TRBJ2-2): ETGVTQSPTHLIKTRGQQVTLRCSSQSGHNTVSWYQQALGQGPQFIFQYYREEENGRGNFPPRFSGLQFPNYSSELNVNALELDDSALYLCASSWGVANTGELFFGEGSRLTVL.

This chain connects TRBV11-3 to TRBJ2-7, with 9 bases aligning to TRBD1. In germline, CDR1 is SGHNT, CDR2 YENEEA. CDR3 length: 15 residues. V dropped 1 base and J dropped 2; count of bases not matched to a gene: 3. The CDR3 loop is CASSLGGQGPYEQYF. In DNA, the CDR3 is TGTGCCAGCAGCTTAGGGGGACAGGGACCCTACGAGCAGTACTTC.

The genes are TRBV9 and TRBJ1-2, with 9 nucleotides matching TRBD1. Per the germline V gene, CDR1 is SGDLS and CDR2 is YYNGEE. The CDR3 is made up of 14 amino acids. V lost 3 bases to trimming and J lost 4 bases; unmatched junction nucleotides: 4. CDR3 amino acids: CASSAQTGGYGYTF. CDR3 in DNA: TGTGCCAGCAGCGCCCAGACAGGGGGCTATGGCTACACCTTC.

This clone was observed a handful of times. The CDR3 loop is CASSFPRDTYGYTF. DNA for the CDR3: TGTGCCAGCAGCTTTCCCCGGGACACCTATGGCTACACCTTC. This chain links TRBV7-2 with TRBJ1-2; tentative D call: TRBD1 (6 bases). The V end was cut by 3 bases, the J end by 4 bases, with 12 bases between. The germline V gene encodes CDR1 SGHTA and CDR2 FQGNSA. The CDR3 has 14 residues.

This chain connects TRBV6-1 to TRBJ2-7; the D is unclear. With 4 bases removed from V and 3 bases from J, the gap between germline ends came to 4 bases. The CDR3 extends over 11 amino acids. From germline, CDR1 is MNHNS and CDR2 SASEGT. CDR3 sequence: CASSVIYEQYF. The CDR3 DNA reads TGTGCCAGCAGTGTTATCTACGAGCAGTACTTC.

This clone appeared a few times. The gene calls are TRBV7-2 and TRBJ1-6, with D possibly TRBD1 on 5 matching bases. V was pared by 4 bases and J by 0 bases, with 19 bases between. The CDR3 totals 19 residues. The germline V gene has CDR1 SGHTA and CDR2 FQGNSA. The CDR3 spells CASSSFWGVGSSYNSPLHF. The CDR3 coding sequence is TGTGCCAGCAGCTCTTTTTGGGGGGTTGGGAGCTCCTATAATTCACCCCTCCACTTT.

The V gene is TRBV28, the J gene TRBJ2-2; D unresolved. The CDR3 sequence is 13 residues long. V gave up 3 bases and J gave up 1 base, with 3 bases separating them. The V gene's germline CDR1 is MDHEN and CDR2 SYDVKM. The CDR3: CASSFWNTGELFF. In DNA, the CDR3 is TGTGCCAGCAGTTTCTGGAACACCGGGGAGCTGTTTTTT. Full variable domain (outside the CDR3, taken from reference TRBV28 and TRBJ2-2): DVKVTQSSRYLVKRTGEKVFLECVQDMDHENMFWYRQDPGLGLRLIYFSYDVKMKEKGDIPEGYSVSREKKERFSLILESASTNQTSMYLCASSFWNTGELFFGEGSRLTVL.

This chain connects TRBV12-2 to TRBJ1-2; TRBD1, the D gene given by the table, was not confirmed from the DNA. TRBV12-2 is a documented pseudogene. This CDR3 is built from 17 residues. This CDR3 reads CASRQEAYRQGRDGYTF. CDR3 DNA: TGTGCAAGTCGCCAGGAAGCTTACCGACAGGGTAGAGATGGCTACACCTTC.

This clone came up once. The chain is built from TRBV6-4 and TRBJ2-3; 11 positions agree with TRBD2. The V segment lost 6 bases and the J segment 3 bases; nucleotides outside the gene matches: 8. Per germline, CDR1 MRHNA and CDR2 SNTAGT. This CDR3 contains 16 residues. The CDR3 reads CASSFTSGGSTDTQYF. The CDR3 DNA is TGTGCCAGCAGCTTCACTAGCGGGGGAAGTACAGATACGCAGTATTTT.

This clone is a singleton in its sample. The genes are TRBV30 and TRBJ2-3, with TRBD2 identical over 7 bases. CDR3 length: 15 residues. J lost 5 bases, V lost 3 bases, and 11 bases had no gene match. CDR1 GTSNPN and CDR2 SVGIG come from the germline V gene (reference sequence). The CDR3 coding sequence is TGTGCCTGGAGCAGGACTAGATCCCCAAGAGATACGCAGTATTTT. Translated: CAWSRTRSPRDTQYF.

The chain uses TRBV30 and TRBJ1-1; TRBD1 is a possible D gene (6 bases). Germline V gene sequence: CDR1 GTSNPN, CDR2 SVGIG (reference sequence). The CDR3 contains 16 residues. Trimming removed 3 bases at V and 0 bases at J, with 17 bases between. The DNA of the CDR3 is TGTGCCTGGAGCCGCCAGGGGACAATACTGAACACTGAAGCTTTCTTT. Translated: CAWSRQGTILNTEAFF.

V is TRBV7-3 and J is TRBJ2-7; 8 positions match TRBD1. The germline V gene encodes CDR1 SGHTA and CDR2 FQGTGA. This CDR3 is 15 amino acids long. V dropped 2 bases and J dropped 1; count of bases not matched to a gene: 4. CDR3 sequence (DNA): TGTGCCAGCAGCTTACAGGGGGCTCCGTCCTACGAGCAGTACTTC. Amino acids: CASSLQGAPSYEQYF.

The J gene is TRBJ2-7, the V gene TRBV6-5; possible D gene TRBD1, 6 bases. The CDR3 covers 15 residues. Looked up from germline, CDR1 is MNHEY and CDR2 is SVGAGI. Trimming stripped 0 bases from V and 2 bases from J, with 11 bases between. The CDR3 sequence is CASSYSRGTTYEQYF. The DNA for the CDR3 is TGTGCCAGCAGTTACTCGAGGGGGACCACCTACGAGCAGTACTTC.

The chain joins TRBV20-1 to TRBJ2-5; no clear D gene. This CDR3 has 11 amino acids. V lost 6 bases, J lost 1 base, and 6 bases lay in between. The germline gives CDR1 DFQATT, CDR2 SNEGSKA (reference sequence). CDR3 sequence (DNA): TGCAGTGCCCCTCTCCAAGAGACCCAGTACTTC. This gives the protein CSAPLQETQYF.

The chain couples TRBV27 to TRBJ1-1; 8 positions agree with TRBD1. The CDR3 has 16 residues. The trim removed 6 bases at V and 0 bases at J, leaving 9 bases unmatched. Germline V CDR1 and CDR2: MNHEY, SMNVEV (reference sequence). In DNA form, the CDR3 reads TGTGCCAGCAGCGACGGGACAGGAGTGGTGAACACTGAAGCTTTCTTT. Its protein is CASSDGTGVVNTEAFF.